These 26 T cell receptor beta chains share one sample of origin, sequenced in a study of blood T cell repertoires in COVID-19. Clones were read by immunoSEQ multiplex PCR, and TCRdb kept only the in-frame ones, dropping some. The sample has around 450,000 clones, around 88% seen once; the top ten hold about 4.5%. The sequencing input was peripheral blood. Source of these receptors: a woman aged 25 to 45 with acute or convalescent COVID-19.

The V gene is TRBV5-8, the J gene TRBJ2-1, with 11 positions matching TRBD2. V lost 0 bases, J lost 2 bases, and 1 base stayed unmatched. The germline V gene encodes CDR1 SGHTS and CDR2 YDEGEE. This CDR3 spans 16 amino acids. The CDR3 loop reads CASSLVSGGAYNEQFF. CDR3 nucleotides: TGTGCCAGCAGCTTGGTTAGCGGGGGGGCCTACAATGAGCAGTTCTTC.

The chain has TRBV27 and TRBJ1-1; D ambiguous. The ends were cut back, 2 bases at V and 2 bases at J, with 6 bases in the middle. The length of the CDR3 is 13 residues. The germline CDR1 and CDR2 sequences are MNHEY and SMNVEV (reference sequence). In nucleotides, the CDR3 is TGTGCCAGCAGTTTACGGTTTAACACTGAAGCTTTCTTT. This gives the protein CASSLRFNTEAFF.

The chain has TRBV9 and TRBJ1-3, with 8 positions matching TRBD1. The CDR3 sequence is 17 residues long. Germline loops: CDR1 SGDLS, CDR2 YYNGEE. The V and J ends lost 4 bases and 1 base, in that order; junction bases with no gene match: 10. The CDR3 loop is CASSTADRGKSGNTIYF. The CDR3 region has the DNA TGTGCCAGCAGCACAGCAGACAGGGGAAAATCTGGAAACACCATATATTTT.

CDR3 coding DNA: TGTGCCAGCAGCTTGGTCGGCAGGGGTGACTATGGCTACACCTTC. Its translation is CASSLVGRGDYGYTF. This chain links TRBV5-6 with TRBJ1-2; a possible D gene is TRBD1 (6 bases). This CDR3 comprises 15 residues. V lost 0 bases, J lost 3 bases, and 12 bases lay in between. Per germline, CDR1 SGHDT and CDR2 YYEEEE.

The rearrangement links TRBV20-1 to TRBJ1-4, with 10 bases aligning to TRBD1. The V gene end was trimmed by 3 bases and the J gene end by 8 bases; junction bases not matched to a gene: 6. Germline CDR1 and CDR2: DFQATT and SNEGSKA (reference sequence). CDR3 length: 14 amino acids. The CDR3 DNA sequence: TGCAGTGCTAGTAGGACAGGGGGTGGGGAAAAACTGTTTTTT. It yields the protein CSASRTGGGEKLFF.

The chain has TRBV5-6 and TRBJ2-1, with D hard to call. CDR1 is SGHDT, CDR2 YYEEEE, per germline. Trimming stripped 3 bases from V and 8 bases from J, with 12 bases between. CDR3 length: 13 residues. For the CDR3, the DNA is TGTGCCAGCAGCTACGGTTCGGCGGATGAGCAGTTCTTC. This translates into CASSYGSADEQFF.

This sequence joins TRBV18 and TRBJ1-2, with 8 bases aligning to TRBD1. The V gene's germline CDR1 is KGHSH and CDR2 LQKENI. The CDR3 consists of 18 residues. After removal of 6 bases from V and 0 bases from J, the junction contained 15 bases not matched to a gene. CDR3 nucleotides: TGTGCCAGCTCGCGTGGTCCTCCGGTGGGACAGGCTAACTATGGCTACACCTTC. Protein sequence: CASSRGPPVGQANYGYTF.

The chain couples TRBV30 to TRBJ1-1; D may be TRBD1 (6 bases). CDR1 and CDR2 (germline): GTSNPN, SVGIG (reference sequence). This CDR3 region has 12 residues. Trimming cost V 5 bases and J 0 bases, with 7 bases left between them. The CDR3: CAWGQLNTEAFF. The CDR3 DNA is TGTGCCTGGGGACAGTTGAACACTGAAGCTTTCTTT.

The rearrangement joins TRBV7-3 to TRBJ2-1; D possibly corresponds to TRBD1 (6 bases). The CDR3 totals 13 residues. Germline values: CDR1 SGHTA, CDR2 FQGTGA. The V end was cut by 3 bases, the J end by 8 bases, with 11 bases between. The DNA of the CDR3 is TGTGCCAGCAGCTTTAACAGGGACCATGAGCAGTTCTTC. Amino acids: CASSFNRDHEQFF.

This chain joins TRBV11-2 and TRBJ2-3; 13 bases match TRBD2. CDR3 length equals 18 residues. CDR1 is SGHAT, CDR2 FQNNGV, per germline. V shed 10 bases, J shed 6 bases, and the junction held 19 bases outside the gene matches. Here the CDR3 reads CAINLTPRLAGGWDTQYF. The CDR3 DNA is TGTGCCATCAACCTGACCCCAAGACTAGCGGGGGGTTGGGATACGCAGTATTTT.

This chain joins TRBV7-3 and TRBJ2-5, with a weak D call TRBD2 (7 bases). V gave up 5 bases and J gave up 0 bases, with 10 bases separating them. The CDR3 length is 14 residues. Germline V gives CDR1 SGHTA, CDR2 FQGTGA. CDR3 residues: CASSQGTNQETQYF. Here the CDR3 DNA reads TGTGCCAGCAGCCAGGGGACTAACCAAGAGACCCAGTACTTC.

This CDR3 reads CASSWTGGKSGELFF. CDR3 DNA: TGCGCCAGCAGCTGGACAGGGGGCAAGTCCGGGGAGCTGTTTTTT. The chain carries TRBV5-1 and TRBJ2-2, with 11 bases fitting TRBD1. Germline lookup yields CDR1 SGHRS and CDR2 YFSETQ. Germline trimming cut 3 bases from V and 6 bases from J; bases unmatched to any gene: 4. This CDR3 spans 15 amino acids.

The DNA of the CDR3 is TGTGCCAGCACCCCGGCGCGGCGCCGAGACAATGAGCAGTTCTTC. As protein: CASTPARRRDNEQFF. This rearrangement joins TRBV6-5 to TRBJ2-1; D is uncertain. Germline-derived CDR1 and CDR2 are MNHEY and SVGAGI. This CDR3 contains 15 residues. Trimming cost V 7 bases and J 5 bases, with 18 bases left between them.

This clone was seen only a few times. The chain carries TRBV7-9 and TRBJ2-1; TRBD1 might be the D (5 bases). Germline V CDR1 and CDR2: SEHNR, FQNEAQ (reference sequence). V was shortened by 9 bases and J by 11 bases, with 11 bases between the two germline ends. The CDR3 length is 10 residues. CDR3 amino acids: CASQTAQQFF. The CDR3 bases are TGTGCCAGTCAGACAGCCCAGCAGTTCTTC.

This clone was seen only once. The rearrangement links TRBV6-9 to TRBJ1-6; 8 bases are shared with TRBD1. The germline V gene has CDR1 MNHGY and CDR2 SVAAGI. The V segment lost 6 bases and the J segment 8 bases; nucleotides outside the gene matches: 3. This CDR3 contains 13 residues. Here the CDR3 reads CASRDREDSPLHF. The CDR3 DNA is TGTGCCAGCAGGGACAGGGAGGATTCACCCCTCCACTTT.

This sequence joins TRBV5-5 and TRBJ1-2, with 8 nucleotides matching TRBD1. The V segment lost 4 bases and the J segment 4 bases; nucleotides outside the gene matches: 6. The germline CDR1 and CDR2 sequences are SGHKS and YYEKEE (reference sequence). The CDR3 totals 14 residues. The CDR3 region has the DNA TGTGCCAGCAGCGCCGGGACAGGTCCCTATGGCTACACCTTC. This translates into CASSAGTGPYGYTF.

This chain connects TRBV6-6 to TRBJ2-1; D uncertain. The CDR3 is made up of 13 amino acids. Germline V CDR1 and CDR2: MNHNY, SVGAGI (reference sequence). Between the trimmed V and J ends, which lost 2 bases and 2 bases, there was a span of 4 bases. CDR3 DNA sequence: TGTGCCAGCAGTTACCCCGCCTACAATGAGCAGTTCTTC. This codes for CASSYPAYNEQFF.

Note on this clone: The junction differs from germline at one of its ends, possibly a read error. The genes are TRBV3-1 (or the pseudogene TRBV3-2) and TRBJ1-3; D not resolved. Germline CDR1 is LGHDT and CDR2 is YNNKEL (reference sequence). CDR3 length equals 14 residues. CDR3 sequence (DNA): TGTGCCCGCAGACTGGGATCTCGAGGGAACACCATATATTTT. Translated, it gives CARRLGSRGNTIYF.

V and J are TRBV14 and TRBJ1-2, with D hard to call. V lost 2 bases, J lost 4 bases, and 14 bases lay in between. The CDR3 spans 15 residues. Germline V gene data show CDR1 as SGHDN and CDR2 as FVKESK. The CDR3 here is CASSQSRRGSYGYTF. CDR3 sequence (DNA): TGTGCCAGCAGCCAATCTCGTCGAGGTTCCTATGGCTACACCTTC.

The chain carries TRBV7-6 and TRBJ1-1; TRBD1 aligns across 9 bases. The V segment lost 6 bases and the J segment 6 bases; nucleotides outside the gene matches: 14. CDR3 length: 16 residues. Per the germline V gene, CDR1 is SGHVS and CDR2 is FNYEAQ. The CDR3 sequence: CASSSGTGMVLAEAFF. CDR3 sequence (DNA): TGTGCCAGCAGTTCCGGGACAGGGATGGTCTTGGCTGAAGCTTTCTTT. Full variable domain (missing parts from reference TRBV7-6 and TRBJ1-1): GAGVSQSPRYKVTKRGQDVALRCDPISGHVSLYWYRQALGQGPEFLTYFNYEAQQDKSGLPNDRFSAERPEGSISTLTIQRTEQRDSAMYRCASSSGTGMVLAEAFFGQGTRLTVV.

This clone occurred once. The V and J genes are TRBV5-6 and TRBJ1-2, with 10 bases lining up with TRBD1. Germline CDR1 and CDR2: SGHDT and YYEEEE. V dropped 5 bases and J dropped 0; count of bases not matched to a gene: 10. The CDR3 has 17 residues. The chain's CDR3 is CASRVRTGGRANYGYTF. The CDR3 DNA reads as TGTGCCAGCAGAGTAAGGACAGGGGGGAGAGCTAACTATGGCTACACCTTC.

The CDR3 protein is CASSLTGVNYGYTF. The CDR3 DNA reads TGTGCCAGCAGCCTGACAGGGGTGAACTATGGCTACACCTTC. The chain joins TRBV5-8 to TRBJ1-2, with TRBD1 matching 8 bases. Germline V gene lookup returns CDR1 SGHTS and CDR2 YDEGEE. V shed 4 bases, J shed 2 bases, and the junction held 4 bases outside the gene matches. The CDR3 is made up of 14 amino acids.

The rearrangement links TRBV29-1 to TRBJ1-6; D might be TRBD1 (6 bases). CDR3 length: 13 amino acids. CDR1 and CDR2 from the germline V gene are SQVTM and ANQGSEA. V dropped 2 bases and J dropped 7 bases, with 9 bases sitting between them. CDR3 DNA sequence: TGCAGCGTTGAAAGGGGGTTCAATTCACCCCTCCACTTT. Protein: CSVERGFNSPLHF.

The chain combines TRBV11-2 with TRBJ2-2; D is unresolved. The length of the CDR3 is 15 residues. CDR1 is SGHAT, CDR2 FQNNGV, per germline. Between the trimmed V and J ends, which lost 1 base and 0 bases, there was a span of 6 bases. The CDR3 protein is CASSLVASNTGELFF. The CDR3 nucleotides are TGTGCCAGCAGCTTAGTAGCCTCGAACACCGGGGAGCTGTTTTTT.

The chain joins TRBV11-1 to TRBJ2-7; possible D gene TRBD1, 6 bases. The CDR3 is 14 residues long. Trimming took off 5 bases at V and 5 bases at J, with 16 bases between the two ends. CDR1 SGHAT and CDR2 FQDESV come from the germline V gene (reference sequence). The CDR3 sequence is CASSVWQGLNEQYF. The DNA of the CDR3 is TGTGCCAGCAGCGTATGGCAGGGGCTCAACGAGCAGTACTTC.

CDR3 sequence (DNA): TGTGCCACCAGTGATCCTTATGGAGATGAAGCTTTCTTT. Its translation: CATSDPYGDEAFF. This chain connects TRBV24-1 to TRBJ1-1; D unclear. CDR1 is KGHDR and CDR2 is SFDVKD in the germline V gene. V shed 3 bases and J shed 7 bases, with 11 bases lying between them. This CDR3 comprises 13 residues.